This entry lists 18 T cell receptor beta chains sequenced from one sample in a study of T cell repertoires in cytomegalovirus infection. No antigen has been assigned to these receptors. One entry per CDR3 protein results from TCRdb running MiXCR on the reads. The data contain about 890,000 distinct CDR3 sequences, approximately 33% of them seen just once; the ten biggest clones take up around an eighth. The material sequenced was cultured CD8+ T cells from PBMCs, taken from culture after CMV antigen stimulation. The receptors derive from a human donor in good health (CMV status not recorded). Some clones in this sample may be carry-over from other donors' samples.

The chain joins TRBV7-9 to TRBJ1-1; 7 positions match TRBD1. The trim removed 5 bases at V and 0 bases at J, leaving 21 bases unmatched. Per germline, CDR1 SEHNR and CDR2 FQNEAQ (reference sequence). The CDR3 has 20 amino acids. CDR3 in DNA: TGTGCCAGCAGCATAACACCGAGTCCCGGGACAGCAAGTATGAACACTGAAGCTTTCTTT. Translating gives CASSITPSPGTASMNTEAFF.

This clonotype was counted many times. The genes are TRBV5-1 and TRBJ2-2, with D possibly called TRBD1 or TRBD2 (5 bases each). Germline CDR1 SGHRS, CDR2 YFSETQ. This CDR3 spans 14 amino acids. V lost 4 bases and J 1 base, leaving 8 bases between the germline ends. The CDR3 nucleotides read TGCGCCAGCAGCGGGACGGGGAACACCGGGGAGCTGTTTTTT. It yields the protein CASSGTGNTGELFF.

Only a few counts were recorded for this clonotype. The V gene is TRBV19, the J gene TRBJ2-1; 8 positions agree with TRBD1. V shed 7 bases, J shed 6 bases, and the junction held 5 bases outside the gene matches. Germline V gene lookup returns CDR1 LNHDA and CDR2 SQIVND (reference sequence). The CDR3 has 13 amino acids. DNA for the CDR3: TGTGCCAGTACCTTAGGACAGGGCAATGAGCAGTTCTTC. Translation: CASTLGQGNEQFF.

This clonotype was counted only a few times. V is TRBV6-2 or TRBV6-3 and J is TRBJ2-2; 14 bases map to TRBD2. Trimming took 5 bases from V and 3 from J; bases not matched to a gene: 5. Germline V gene sequence: CDR1 MNHEY, CDR2 SVGEGT. The CDR3 extends over 17 amino acids. CDR3 loop: CASSPGGLAGDTGELFF. The CDR3 coding sequence is TGTGCCAGCAGTCCGGGGGGACTAGCGGGGGACACCGGGGAGCTGTTTTTT.

This clonotype was detected a few times. The rearrangement joins TRBV20-1 to TRBJ2-3, with 10 bases that match TRBD2. This CDR3 has 17 residues. Trimming took 6 bases from V and 0 from J; bases not matched to a gene: 12. CDR1 and CDR2 (germline): DFQATT, SNEGSKA (reference sequence). The CDR3, as DNA: TGCAGTGCCGTAGGGGCTAGCGGGGGACCTAGCACAGATACGCAGTATTTT. This translates into CSAVGASGGPSTDTQYF.

Comment on this clonotype: This may be a read error, as it is one base from a much larger clone. The chain couples TRBV27 to TRBJ2-2; D is perhaps TRBD1 (5 bases). The CDR3 is 12 amino acids. The germline V gene has CDR1 MNHEY and CDR2 SMNVEV (reference sequence). V gave up 7 bases and J gave up 7 bases, with 10 bases separating them. CDR3 in DNA: TGTGCCAGCAAGGGGTTTGGCGGGGAGCTGTTTTTT. Protein sequence: CASKGFGGELFF.

Many counts were recorded for this clonotype. V is TRBV7-6 and J is TRBJ1-2; 8 bases align to TRBD1. Germline values: CDR1 SGHVS, CDR2 FNYEAQ. The CDR3 extends over 15 amino acids. J was trimmed by 2 bases and V by 1 base; bases with no gene match: 3. This CDR3 is CASSLEGTGNYGYTF. The CDR3, as DNA: TGTGCCAGCAGCTTAGAGGGGACAGGCAACTATGGCTACACCTTC.

V usage is TRBV2 and J usage is TRBJ1-5; maybe TRBD1 (6 bases). The germline V and J ends were trimmed by 1 base and 3 bases, with 13 bases remaining between them. The germline V gene has CDR1 SNHLY and CDR2 FYNNEI. The CDR3 is made up of 16 amino acids. DNA of the CDR3: TGTGCCAGCAGTGAAGAATGGGACACCTACAATCAGCCCCAGCATTTT. This gives the protein CASSEEWDTYNQPQHF. The full variable domain, rest sourced from reference TRBV2 and TRBJ1-5, is EPEVTQTPSHQVTQMGQEVILRCVPISNHLYFYWYRQILGQKVEFLVSFYNNEISEKSEIFDDQFSVERPDGSNFTLKIRSTKLEDSAMYFCASSEEWDTYNQPQHFGDGTRLSIL.

This clonotype was seen a single time. The J gene is TRBJ1-5, the V gene TRBV20-1; no firm D call. The CDR3 loop spans 16 amino acids. V dropped 5 bases and J dropped 0 bases, with 17 bases sitting between them. Germline-derived CDR1 and CDR2 are DFQATT and SNEGSKA (reference sequence). CDR3 coding DNA: TGCAGTGCTGAAGGTGGTGAACAGTATAGCAATCAGCCCCAGCATTTT. Residues: CSAEGGEQYSNQPQHF.

This clonotype was seen a few times. This sequence joins TRBV27 and TRBJ2-1; D might be TRBD1 (6 bases). The CDR3 extends over 12 amino acids. V was shortened by 5 bases and J by 13 bases, with 15 bases between the two germline ends. CDR1 MNHEY and CDR2 SMNVEV come from the germline V gene (reference sequence). CDR3 nucleotides: TGTGCCAGCAGTCCTGAGGGGACATACCAGTTCTTC. Protein product: CASSPEGTYQFF.

As for this clonotype: One base away lies a much larger clone, so this may be a sequencing read error. The chain links TRBV7-8 to TRBJ2-1, with TRBD2 as a possible D gene (6 bases). The CDR3 contains 15 residues. Germline lookup yields CDR1 SGHVS and CDR2 FQNEAQ. The V end was cut by 4 bases, the J end by 8 bases, with 18 bases between. DNA of the CDR3: TGTGCCAGCAGCTCGCGGGACCCCTACCCCCATGAGCAGTTCTTC. Translating it yields CASSSRDPYPHEQFF. Variable domain in full (rest from reference TRBV7-8 and TRBJ2-1): GAGVSQSPRYKVAKRGQDVALRCDPISGHVSLFWYQQALGQGPEFLTYFQNEAQLDKSGLPSDRFFAERPEGSVSTLKIQRTQQEDSAVYLCASSSRDPYPHEQFFGPGTRLTVL.

This clonotype was counted between two and nine times. J is TRBJ1-3 and V is TRBV28; D not certain. CDR1 and CDR2 (germline): MDHEN, SYDVKM. The CDR3 has 16 amino acids. V lost 0 bases and J lost 0, with 9 bases in between. CDR3 bases: TGTGCCAGCAGTTTATGGGGCGCCTACTCTGGAAACACCATATATTTT. Translated, it gives CASSLWGAYSGNTIYF.

The V call is TRBV10-3, the J call TRBJ2-3; D remains unclear. The CDR3 is made up of 15 amino acids. Trimming cost V 6 bases and J 2 bases, with 15 bases left between them. Germline lookup yields CDR1 ENHRY and CDR2 SYGVKD. CDR3: CAIRVRANVTDTQYF. The DNA of the CDR3 is TGTGCCATCAGAGTAAGAGCGAACGTCACAGATACGCAGTATTTT.

This chain links TRBV25-1 with TRBJ2-7; maybe TRBD1 (5 bases). Trimming cost V 4 bases and J 1 base, with 8 bases left between them. The CDR3 is 13 amino acids. In germline, CDR1 is MGHDK, CDR2 SYGVNS. The DNA of the CDR3 is TGTGCCAGCAGTGCCAGGGAATCCTACGAGCAGTACTTC. Protein product: CASSARESYEQYF.

This clonotype has just a few counts. J is TRBJ2-1 and V is TRBV7-6, with D tentatively TRBD1 or TRBD2 (6 bases each). CDR1 and CDR2 from the germline V gene are SGHVS and FNYEAQ. This CDR3 is 12 amino acids long. The chain's CDR3 is CAGVGGDNEQFF. The CDR3 bases are TGTGCTGGGGTGGGGGGCGACAATGAGCAGTTCTTC. Looking up the rest from reference TRBV7-6 and TRBJ2-1 gives the full variable domain: GAGVSQSPRYKVTKRGQDVALRCDPISGHVSLYWYRQALGQGPEFLTYFNYEAQQDKSGLPNDRFSAERPEGSISTLTIQRTEQRDSAMYRCAGVGGDNEQFFGPGTRLTVL.

This sequence joins TRBV25-1 and TRBJ1-2, with D possibly matching TRBD1 (5 bases). V was pared by 4 bases and J by 8 bases, with 14 bases between. Germline loops: CDR1 MGHDK, CDR2 SYGVNS. The CDR3 sequence is 13 residues long. The CDR3 coding sequence is TGTGCCAGCAGTGCCGGTGGGGGAGAAGGCTACACCTTC. Its protein product is CASSAGGGEGYTF.

The rearrangement uses TRBV28 and TRBJ2-1; 9 nucleotides line up with TRBD1. CDR1 and CDR2 (germline): MDHEN, SYDVKM. The CDR3 has 16 amino acids. Trimming cost V 0 bases and J 3 bases; bases outside gene matches: 3. Here the CDR3 reads CASSLWRDRVYNEQFF. The CDR3 DNA sequence: TGTGCCAGCAGTTTATGGCGGGACAGGGTCTACAATGAGCAGTTCTTC. The whole variable domain, remainder taken from reference TRBV28 and TRBJ2-1, is DVKVTQSSRYLVKRTGEKVFLECVQDMDHENMFWYRQDPGLGLRLIYFSYDVKMKEKGDIPEGYSVSREKKERFSLILESASTNQTSMYLCASSLWRDRVYNEQFFGPGTRLTVL.

The chain employs TRBV6-5 and TRBJ1-6; D is undetermined. V lost 6 bases, J lost 0 bases, and 9 bases lay in between. Germline CDR1 MNHEY, CDR2 SVGAGI. CDR3 length: 15 amino acids. The CDR3 DNA reads TGTGCCAGCAGCAGGACGGGCTCCTATAATTCACCCCTCCACTTT. This gives the protein CASSRTGSYNSPLHF.